This entry is about one TCR beta chain. This record belongs to a study of blood T cell repertoires in COVID-19. Under the authors' procedure: Cell counts per sample came from amplifying reference gene primers. Sequenced by immunoSEQ multiplex PCR; TCRdb stores in-frame clones only, minus some. V, J and clone size reflect that table, while D and trimming were determined from the DNA. Here the sample spans approximately 37,000 clones, approximately 86% being singletons. The length of the CDR3 is 14 residues. Germline V gene sequence: CDR1 MNHEY, CDR2 SVGAGI. V lost 8 bases, J lost 5 bases, and 15 bases lay in between.

The TCR was taken from a man aged 35-49 years with active COVID-19. The chain uses TRBV6-5 and TRBJ2-2; tentatively, D is TRBD2 (6 bases). The specimen was peripheral blood. CDR3 DNA sequence: TGTGCCAGCCTCATCGGGAGTCATACCGGGGAGCTGTTTTTT. Translated, it gives CASLIGSHTGELFF.